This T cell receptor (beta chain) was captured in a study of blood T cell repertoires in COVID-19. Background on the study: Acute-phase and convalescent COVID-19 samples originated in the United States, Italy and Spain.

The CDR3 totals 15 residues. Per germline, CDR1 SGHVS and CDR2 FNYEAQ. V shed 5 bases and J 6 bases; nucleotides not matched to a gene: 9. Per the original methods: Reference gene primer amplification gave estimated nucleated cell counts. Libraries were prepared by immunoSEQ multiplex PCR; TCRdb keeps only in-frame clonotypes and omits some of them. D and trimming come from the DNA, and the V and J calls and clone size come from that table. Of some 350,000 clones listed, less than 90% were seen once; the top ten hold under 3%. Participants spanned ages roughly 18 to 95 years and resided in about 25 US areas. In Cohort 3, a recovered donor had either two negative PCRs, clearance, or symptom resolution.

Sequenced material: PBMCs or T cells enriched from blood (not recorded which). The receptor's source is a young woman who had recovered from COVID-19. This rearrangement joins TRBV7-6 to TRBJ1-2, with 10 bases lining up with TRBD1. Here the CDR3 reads CASSEGDRGSDGYTF. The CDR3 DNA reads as TGTGCCAGCAGCGAAGGGGACAGGGGTTCTGATGGCTACACCTTC.